This T cell receptor beta chain was sequenced during a study of Tregs in tolerant kidney transplant recipients. Profiled with immunoSEQ multiplex PCR; TCRdb holds only in-frame clones, not every one. Of 50,000 or so clones in the sample, about nine tenths were seen once. Mixed chimerism was transient after nonmyeloablative marrow transplants from related graft donors. The CDR3 is 16 amino acids. J lost 4 bases, V lost 3 bases, and 5 bases had no gene match. Germline-derived CDR1 and CDR2 are SGDLS and YYNGEE. Only a few counts were recorded for this clone. The sequenced sample was CD8+ T cells from blood (PBMCs), obtained 24 months after the transplant. The genes are TRBV9 and TRBJ2-1, with 12 bases lining up with TRBD1. This TCR was recovered from a human patient who received a combined kidney and bone marrow transplant. Some T cells may have originated in the graft donor. The CDR3 protein is CASSEGQGASYNEQFF. CDR3 nucleotide sequence: TGTGCCAGCAGCGAGGGACAGGGGGCTAGTTACAATGAGCAGTTCTTC.